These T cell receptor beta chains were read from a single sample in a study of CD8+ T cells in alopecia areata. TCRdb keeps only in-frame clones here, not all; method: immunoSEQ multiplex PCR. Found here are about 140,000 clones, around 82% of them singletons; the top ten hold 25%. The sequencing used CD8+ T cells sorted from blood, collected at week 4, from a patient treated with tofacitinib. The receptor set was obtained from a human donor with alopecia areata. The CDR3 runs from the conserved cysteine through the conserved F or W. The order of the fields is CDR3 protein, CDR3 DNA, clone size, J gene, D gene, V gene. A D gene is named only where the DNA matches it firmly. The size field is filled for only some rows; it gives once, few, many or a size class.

CASSFGGGGDEQYF TGTGCCAGCAGCTTTGGCGGGGGCGGCGACGAGCAGTACTTC - TRBJ2-7 - TRBV7-2
CASSYSNRGEQYF TGTGCCAGCAGTTACTCGAACAGGGGCGAGCAGTACTTC - TRBJ2-7 TRBD1 TRBV6-5
CSVERQGETQYF TGCAGCGTTGAGCGTCAGGGGGAGACCCAGTACTTC few TRBJ2-5 - TRBV29-1
CASSHGLAGGYTGELFF TGTGCCAGCAGCCATGGACTAGCGGGGGGTTACACCGGGGAGCTGTTTTTT - TRBJ2-2 TRBD2 TRBV4-2
CASSLGETQYF TGTGCCAGCAGCTTAGGAGAGACCCAGTACTTC - TRBJ2-5 - TRBV11-2
CASSLGGGYNEQFF TGCGCCAGCAGCTTGGGTGGCGGCTACAATGAGCAGTTCTTC - TRBJ2-1 - TRBV5-1
CASSQVGKLMNTEAFF TGTGCCAGCAGCCAAGTTGGGAAGCTCATGAACACTGAAGCTTTCTTT - TRBJ1-1 - TRBV14
CASSLNQGSEQYF TGTGCCAGCAGCTTGAACCAGGGATCCGAGCAGTACTTC - TRBJ2-7 - TRBV5-6
CAWSVPPDTQYF TGTGCCTGGAGTGTACCCCCAGATACGCAGTATTTT - TRBJ2-3 - TRBV30
CASSLGQGISEAFF TGCGCCAGCAGCTTGGGACAGGGTATATCTGAAGCTTTCTTT - TRBJ1-1 TRBD1 TRBV5-1
CAWTSGIPDEQFF TGTGCCTGGACTTCCGGGATCCCAGATGAGCAGTTCTTC - TRBJ2-1 - TRBV30
CASSLRDGNYNEQFF TGTGCCAGCAGCTTGAGGGACGGAAATTACAATGAGCAGTTCTTC - TRBJ2-1 - TRBV7-9
CASSLGINTEAFF TGTGCCAGCAGCTTAGGAATAAACACTGAAGCTTTCTTT few TRBJ1-1 - TRBV7-9
CASSPKTSSYEQYF TGTGCCAGCAGCCCAAAGACGAGCTCCTACGAGCAGTACTTC - TRBJ2-7 - TRBV7-9
CASSAEPPNRELFF TGTGCCAGCAGCGCCGAGCCCCCAAACCGGGAGCTGTTTTTT - TRBJ2-2 - TRBV9
CASSQGPGTVTQETQYF TGCGCCAGCAGCCAAGGACCGGGGACAGTAACACAAGAGACCCAGTACTTC - TRBJ2-5 TRBD1 TRBV4-1
CASSDGTGVETQYF TGTGCCAGCAGCGACGGGACAGGGGTTGAGACCCAGTACTTC - TRBJ2-5 TRBD1 TRBV11-1
CASSQERGLSETQYF TGTGCCAGCAGCCAAGAAAGAGGACTCAGTGAGACCCAGTACTTC - TRBJ2-5 - TRBV14
CASSLGSGEKLFF TGTGCCAGCAGCTTGGGGTCAGGAGAAAAACTGTTTTTT - TRBJ1-4 - TRBV5-6
CASSDPSGGADTGELFF TGTGCCAGCAGCGACCCTAGCGGGGGGGCGGACACCGGGGAGCTGTTTTTT - TRBJ2-2 TRBD2 TRBV9
CASSYPGTGSWDTQYF TGTGCCAGCAGCTATCCCGGGACAGGGAGTTGGGATACGCAGTATTTT - TRBJ2-3 TRBD1 TRBV11-2
CASSFTVGTYEQYF TGTGCCAGCAGTTTCACGGTCGGGACTTACGAGCAGTACTTC - TRBJ2-7 - TRBV27
CASSEGPSGGGTQYF TGTGCCAGCAGTGAAGGGCCTAGCGGGGGGGGTACGCAGTATTTT - TRBJ2-3 TRBD2 TRBV25-1
CASSESESSYNEQFF TGTGCCAGCAGTGAGAGCGAGAGCTCCTACAATGAGCAGTTCTTC - TRBJ2-1 - TRBV2
CASSLEGPRETQYF TGTGCCAGCAGCTTAGAGGGGCCGCGAGAGACCCAGTACTTC - TRBJ2-5 - TRBV11-2
CASSLESDTYEQYF TGTGCCAGCAGTTTAGAGTCAGATACCTACGAGCAGTACTTC - TRBJ2-7 - TRBV5-6
CASSPSYFQETQYF TGTGCCAGCAGTCCCTCGTACTTCCAAGAGACCCAGTACTTC - TRBJ2-5 - TRBV27
CASSLQTGAGYEQYF TGTGCCAGCAGTTTACAAACAGGGGCAGGGTACGAGCAGTACTTC - TRBJ2-7 TRBD1 TRBV27
CATLAGGPFYEQYF TGTGCCACGCTGGCCGGCGGGCCCTTCTACGAGCAGTACTTC - TRBJ2-7 - TRBV27